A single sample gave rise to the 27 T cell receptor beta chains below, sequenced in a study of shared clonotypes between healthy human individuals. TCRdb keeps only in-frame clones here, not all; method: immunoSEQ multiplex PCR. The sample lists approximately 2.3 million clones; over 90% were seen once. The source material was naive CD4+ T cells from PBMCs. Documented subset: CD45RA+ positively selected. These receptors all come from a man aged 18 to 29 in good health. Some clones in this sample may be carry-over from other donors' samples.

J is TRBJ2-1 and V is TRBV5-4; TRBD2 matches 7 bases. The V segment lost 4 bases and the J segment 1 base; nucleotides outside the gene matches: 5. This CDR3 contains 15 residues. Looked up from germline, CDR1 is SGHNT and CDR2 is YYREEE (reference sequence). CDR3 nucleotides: TGTGCCAGCAGCGCGCCGGGACTATCCTACAATGAGCAGTTCTTC. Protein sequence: CASSAPGLSYNEQFF.

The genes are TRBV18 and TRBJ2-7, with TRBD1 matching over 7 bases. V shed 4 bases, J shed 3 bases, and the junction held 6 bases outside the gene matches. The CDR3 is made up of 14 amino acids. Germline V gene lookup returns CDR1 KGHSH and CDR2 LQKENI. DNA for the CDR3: TGTGCCAGCTCACTGGGACAGACCAACTACGAGCAGTACTTC. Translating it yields CASSLGQTNYEQYF.

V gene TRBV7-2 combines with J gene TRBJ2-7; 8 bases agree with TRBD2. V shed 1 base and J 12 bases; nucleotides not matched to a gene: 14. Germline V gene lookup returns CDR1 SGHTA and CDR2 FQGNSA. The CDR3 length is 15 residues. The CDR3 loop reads CASSLDWGGRPLRYF. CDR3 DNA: TGTGCCAGCAGCTTAGATTGGGGCGGGAGGCCCTTGCGGTACTTC.

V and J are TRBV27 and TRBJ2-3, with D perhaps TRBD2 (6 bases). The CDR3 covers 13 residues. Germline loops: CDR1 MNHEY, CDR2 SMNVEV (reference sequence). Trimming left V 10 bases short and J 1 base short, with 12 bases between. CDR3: CATAGLGTDTQYF. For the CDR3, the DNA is TGTGCCACCGCGGGACTCGGCACAGATACGCAGTATTTT.

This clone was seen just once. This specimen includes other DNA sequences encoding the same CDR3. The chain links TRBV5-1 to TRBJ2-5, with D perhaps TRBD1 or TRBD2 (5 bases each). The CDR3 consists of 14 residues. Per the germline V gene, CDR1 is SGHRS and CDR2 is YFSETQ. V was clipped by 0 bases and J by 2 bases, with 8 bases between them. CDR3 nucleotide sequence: TGCGCCAGCAGCTTGGGAGGGGTTCAAGAGACCCAGTACTTC. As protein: CASSLGGVQETQYF.

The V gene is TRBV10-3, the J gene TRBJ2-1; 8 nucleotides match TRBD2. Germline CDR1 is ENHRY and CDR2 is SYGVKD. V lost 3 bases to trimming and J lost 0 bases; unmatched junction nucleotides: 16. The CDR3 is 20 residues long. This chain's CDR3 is CAISDRRGSGNSSSYNEQFF. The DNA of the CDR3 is TGTGCCATCAGTGACCGAAGGGGTAGCGGGAATTCCAGCTCCTACAATGAGCAGTTCTTC.

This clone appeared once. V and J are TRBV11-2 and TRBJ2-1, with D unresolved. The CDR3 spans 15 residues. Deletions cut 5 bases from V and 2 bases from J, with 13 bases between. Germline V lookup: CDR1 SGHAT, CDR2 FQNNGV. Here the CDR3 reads CASSPRGGTYNEQFF. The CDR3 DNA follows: TGTGCCAGCAGCCCTCGTGGCGGTACCTACAATGAGCAGTTCTTC.

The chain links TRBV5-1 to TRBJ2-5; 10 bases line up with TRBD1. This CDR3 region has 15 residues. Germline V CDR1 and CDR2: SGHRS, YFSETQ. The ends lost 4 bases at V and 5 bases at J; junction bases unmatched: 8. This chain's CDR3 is CASSRGQGVIETQYF. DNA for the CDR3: TGCGCCAGCAGCCGAGGACAGGGGGTTATTGAGACCCAGTACTTC.

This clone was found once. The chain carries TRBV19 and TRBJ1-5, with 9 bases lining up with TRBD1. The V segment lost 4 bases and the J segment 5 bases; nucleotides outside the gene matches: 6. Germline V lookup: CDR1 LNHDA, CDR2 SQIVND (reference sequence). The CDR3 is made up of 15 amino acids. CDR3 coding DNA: TGTGCCAGTAGTAGGACAGGGGCTGTCTATCAGCCCCAGCATTTT. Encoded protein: CASSRTGAVYQPQHF. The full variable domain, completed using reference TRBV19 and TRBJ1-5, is DGGITQSPKYLFRKEGQNVTLSCEQNLNHDAMYWYRQDPGQGLRLIYYSQIVNDFQKGDIAEGYSVSREKKESFPLTVTSAQKNPTAFYLCASSRTGAVYQPQHFGDGTRLSIL.

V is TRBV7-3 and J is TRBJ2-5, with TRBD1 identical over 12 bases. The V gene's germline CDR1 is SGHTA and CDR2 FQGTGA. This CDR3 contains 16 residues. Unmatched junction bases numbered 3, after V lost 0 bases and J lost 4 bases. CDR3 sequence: CASSLTGTGGRETQYF. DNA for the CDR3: TGTGCCAGCAGCTTAACGGGGACAGGGGGCCGAGAGACCCAGTACTTC. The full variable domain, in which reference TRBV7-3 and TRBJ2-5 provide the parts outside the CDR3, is GAGVSQTPSNKVTEKGKYVELRCDPISGHTALYWYRQSLGQGPEFLIYFQGTGAADDSGLPNDRFFAVRPEGSVSTLKIQRTERGDSAVYLCASSLTGTGGRETQYFGPGTRLLVL.

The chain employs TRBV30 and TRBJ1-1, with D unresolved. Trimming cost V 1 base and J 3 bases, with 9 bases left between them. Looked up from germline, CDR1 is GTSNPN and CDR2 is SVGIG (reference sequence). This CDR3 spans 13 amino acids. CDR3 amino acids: CAWSEERDTEAFF. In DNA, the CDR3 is TGTGCCTGGAGTGAGGAGAGGGACACTGAAGCTTTCTTT.

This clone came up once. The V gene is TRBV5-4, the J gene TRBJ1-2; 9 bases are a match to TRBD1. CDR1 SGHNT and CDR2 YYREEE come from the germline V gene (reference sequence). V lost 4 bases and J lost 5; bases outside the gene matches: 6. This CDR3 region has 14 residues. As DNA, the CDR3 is TGTGCCAGCAGCGTGGACAGGGGACTTTATGGCTACACCTTC. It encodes CASSVDRGLYGYTF.

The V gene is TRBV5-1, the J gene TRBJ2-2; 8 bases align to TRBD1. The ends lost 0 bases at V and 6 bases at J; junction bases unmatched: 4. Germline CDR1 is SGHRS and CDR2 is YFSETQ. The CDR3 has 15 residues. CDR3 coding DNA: TGCGCCAGCAGCTTGGATGGACAGGGTTCCGGGGAGCTGTTTTTT. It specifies CASSLDGQGSGELFF.

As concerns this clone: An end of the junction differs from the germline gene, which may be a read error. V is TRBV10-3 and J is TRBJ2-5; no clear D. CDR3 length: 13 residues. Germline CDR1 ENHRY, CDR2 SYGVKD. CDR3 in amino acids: CAIGRSPQEIQYF. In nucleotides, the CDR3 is TGTGCCATCGGAAGGTCACCTCAAGAGATCCAGTACTTC.

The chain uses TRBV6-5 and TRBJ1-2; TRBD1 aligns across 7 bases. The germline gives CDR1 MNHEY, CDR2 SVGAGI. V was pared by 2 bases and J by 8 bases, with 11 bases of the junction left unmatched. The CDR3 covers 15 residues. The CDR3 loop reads CASSYNRGPGVGYTF. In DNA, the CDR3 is TGTGCCAGCAGTTACAATAGGGGGCCAGGGGTCGGCTACACCTTC.

The CDR3 loop reads CAWSEGSSYNSPLHF. The DNA for the CDR3 is TGTGCCTGGAGTGAGGGGAGCTCCTATAATTCACCCCTCCACTTT. This chain connects TRBV30 to TRBJ1-6, with D possibly being TRBD1 (5 bases). Trimming cost V 1 base and J 0 bases, with 7 bases left between them. Germline-derived CDR1 and CDR2 are GTSNPN and SVGIG (reference sequence). The CDR3 runs to 15 residues.

In nucleotides, the CDR3 is TGTGCCAGCAGCGAACTCGACAGGGGGGATGAGCAGTTCTTC. Its protein product is CASSELDRGDEQFF. The chain is built from TRBV7-2 and TRBJ2-1, with 9 positions matching TRBD1. J was trimmed by 8 bases and V by 5 bases; bases with no gene match: 7. The CDR3 loop spans 14 amino acids. Looked up from germline, CDR1 is SGHTA and CDR2 is FQGNSA.

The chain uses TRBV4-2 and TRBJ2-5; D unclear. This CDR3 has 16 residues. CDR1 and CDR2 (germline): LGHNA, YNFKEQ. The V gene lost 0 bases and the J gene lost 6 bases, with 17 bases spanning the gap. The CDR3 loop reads CASSQEWVLAQKTQYF. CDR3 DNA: TGTGCCAGCAGCCAAGAATGGGTGCTGGCCCAGAAGACCCAGTACTTC.

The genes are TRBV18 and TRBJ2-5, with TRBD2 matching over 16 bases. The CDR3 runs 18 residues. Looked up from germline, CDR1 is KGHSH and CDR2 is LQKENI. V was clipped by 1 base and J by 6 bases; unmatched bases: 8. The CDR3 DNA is TGTGCCAGCTCACCACTGGGGACTAGCGGGAGGGCCAAGAAGACCCAGTACTTC. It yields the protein CASSPLGTSGRAKKTQYF.

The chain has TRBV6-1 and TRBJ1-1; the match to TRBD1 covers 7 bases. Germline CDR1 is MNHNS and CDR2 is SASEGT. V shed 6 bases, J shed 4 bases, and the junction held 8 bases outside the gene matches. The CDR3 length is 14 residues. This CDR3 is CASRLMTGPTEAFF. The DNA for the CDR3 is TGTGCCAGCAGACTGATGACAGGGCCCACTGAAGCTTTCTTT.

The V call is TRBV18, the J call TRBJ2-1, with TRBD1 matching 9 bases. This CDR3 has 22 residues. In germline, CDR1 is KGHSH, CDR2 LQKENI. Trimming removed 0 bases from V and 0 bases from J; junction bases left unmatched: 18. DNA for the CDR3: TGTGCCAGCTCACCACCGTATTTCCGGACAGGGGCCGTGTACCGCTCCTACAATGAGCAGTTCTTC. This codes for CASSPPYFRTGAVYRSYNEQFF.

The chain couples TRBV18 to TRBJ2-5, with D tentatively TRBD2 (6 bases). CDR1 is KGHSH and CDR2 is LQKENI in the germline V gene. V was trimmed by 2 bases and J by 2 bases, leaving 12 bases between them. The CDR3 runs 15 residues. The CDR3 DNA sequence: TGTGCCAGCTCACCAGGGCTCGGGAGACAAGAGACCCAGTACTTC. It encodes CASSPGLGRQETQYF.

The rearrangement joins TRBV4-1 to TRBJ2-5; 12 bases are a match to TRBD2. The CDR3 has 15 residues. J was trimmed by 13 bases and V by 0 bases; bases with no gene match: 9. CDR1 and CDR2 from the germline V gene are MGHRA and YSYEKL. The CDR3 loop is CASSQDLTSGRTSYF. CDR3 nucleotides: TGCGCCAGCAGCCAAGATCTCACTAGCGGGAGGACGTCGTACTTC.

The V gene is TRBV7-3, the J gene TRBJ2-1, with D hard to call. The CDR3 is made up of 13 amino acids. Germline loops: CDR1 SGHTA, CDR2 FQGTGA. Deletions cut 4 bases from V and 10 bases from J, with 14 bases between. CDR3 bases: TGTGCCAGCAGCTCCTCCCGGACGGGCGAGCAGTTCTTC. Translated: CASSSSRTGEQFF.

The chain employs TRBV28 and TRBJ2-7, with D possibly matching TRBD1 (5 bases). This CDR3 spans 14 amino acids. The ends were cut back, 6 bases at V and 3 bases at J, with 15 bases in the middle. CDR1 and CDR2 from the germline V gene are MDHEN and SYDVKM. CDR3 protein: CASRRNPGNYEQYF. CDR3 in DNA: TGTGCCAGCAGAAGGAACCCAGGGAACTACGAGCAGTACTTC.

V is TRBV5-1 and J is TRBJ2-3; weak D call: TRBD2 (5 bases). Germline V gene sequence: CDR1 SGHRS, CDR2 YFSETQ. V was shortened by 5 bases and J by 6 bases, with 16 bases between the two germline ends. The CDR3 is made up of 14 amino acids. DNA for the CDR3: TGCGCCAGCAGGCTTAGGGTAAGAGGGGATACGCAGTATTTT. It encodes CASRLRVRGDTQYF.

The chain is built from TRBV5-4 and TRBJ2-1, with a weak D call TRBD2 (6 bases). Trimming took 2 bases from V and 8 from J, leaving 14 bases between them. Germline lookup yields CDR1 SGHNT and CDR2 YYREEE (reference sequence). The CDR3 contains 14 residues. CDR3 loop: CASSFAGTPYEQFF. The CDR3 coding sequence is TGTGCCAGCAGCTTCGCCGGGACTCCATATGAGCAGTTCTTC. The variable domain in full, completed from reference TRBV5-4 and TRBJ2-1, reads ETGVTQSPTHLIKTRGQQVTLRCSSQSGHNTVSWYQQALGQGPQFIFQYYREEENGRGNFPPRFSGLQFPNYSSELNVNALELDDSALYLCASSFAGTPYEQFFGPGTRLTVL.